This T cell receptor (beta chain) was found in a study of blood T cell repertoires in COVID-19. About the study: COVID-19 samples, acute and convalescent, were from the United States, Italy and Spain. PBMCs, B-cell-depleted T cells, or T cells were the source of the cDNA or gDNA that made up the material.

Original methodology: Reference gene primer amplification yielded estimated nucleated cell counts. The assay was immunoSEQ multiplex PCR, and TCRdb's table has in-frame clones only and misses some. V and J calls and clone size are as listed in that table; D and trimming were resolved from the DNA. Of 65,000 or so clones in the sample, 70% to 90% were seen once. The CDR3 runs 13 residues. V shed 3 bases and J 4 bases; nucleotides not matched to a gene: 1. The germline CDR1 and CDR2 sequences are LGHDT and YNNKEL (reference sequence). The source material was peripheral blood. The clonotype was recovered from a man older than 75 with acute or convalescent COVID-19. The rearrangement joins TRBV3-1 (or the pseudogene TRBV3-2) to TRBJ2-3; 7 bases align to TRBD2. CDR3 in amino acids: CASSHSGSDTQYF. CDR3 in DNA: TGTGCCAGCAGCCATAGCGGGTCAGATACGCAGTATTTT.